The 32 T cell receptor beta chains reported below all come from one sample, sequenced in a study of human T cells and chemical hapten exposure (dated by TCRdb to about 2021). The time point tag for this specimen amounts to: patch test 2, 6 weeks after DPC sensitization. The intended sense of this specimen's treatment or condition label: therapeutic diphenylcyclopropenone sensitization with weekly scalp DPC. Libraries were made using RACE. The instrument was a NextSeq 500. TCRdb took the public reads, trimmed them with fastp at Q25, ran MiXCR for clone calling and kept in-frame beta chains. Merged by CDR3 protein, the rows form single entries marked with the most common genes and DNA. The sample records about 81,000 distinct CDR3 sequences, roughly 10% of which are singletons. The top ten hold 2% to 3% of the sample. Source: whole blood, taken in connection with sensitization to the hapten diphenylcyclopropenone (DPC). These receptor sequences come from a woman aged 25 to 39 with alopecia areata. Some clones in this sample may be carry-over from other donors' samples.

This clonotype appeared a few times. This rearrangement joins TRBV6-2 or TRBV6-3 to TRBJ2-2, with D hard to call. From germline, CDR1 is MNHEY and CDR2 SVGEGT. This CDR3 comprises 13 residues. V lost 1 base, J lost 2 bases, and 2 bases lay in between. Here the CDR3 DNA reads TGTGCCAGCAGTTACTATAACACCGGGGAGCTGTTTTTT. Residues: CASSYYNTGELFF.

The chain links TRBV20-1 to TRBJ2-3, with no clear D. The CDR3 spans 12 residues. Trimming pared 0 bases from V and 2 bases from J, leaving 3 bases between. From germline, CDR1 is DFQATT and CDR2 SNEGSKA (reference sequence). CDR3 amino acids: CSARDLTDTQYF. The CDR3 DNA reads as TGCAGTGCTAGAGATCTCACAGATACGCAGTATTTT.

Here the CDR3 reads CASSQGSYNEQFF. CDR3 bases: TGTGCCAGCAGCCAAGGGAGTTACAATGAGCAGTTCTTC. The rearrangement links TRBV4-2 to TRBJ2-1; no definite D call. The CDR3 is made up of 13 amino acids. Germline V gives CDR1 LGHNA, CDR2 YNFKEQ. With 1 base removed from V and 4 bases from J, the gap between germline ends came to 5 bases.

At least ten counts were recorded for this clonotype. The chain employs TRBV18 and TRBJ2-7; 8 bases line up with TRBD1. The CDR3 length is 13 residues. Germline V gene lookup returns CDR1 KGHSH and CDR2 LQKENI. J lost 5 bases, V lost 3 bases, and 3 bases had no gene match. The CDR3 DNA follows: TGTGCCAGCTCACCGGACAGGGACGACGAGCAGTACTTC. Translation: CASSPDRDDEQYF.

This clonotype was counted many times. The chain uses TRBV9 and TRBJ1-3; D is uncertain. The CDR3 totals 14 residues. V lost 0 bases, J lost 0 bases, and 4 bases lay in between. Per germline, CDR1 SGDLS and CDR2 YYNGEE. CDR3 amino acids: CASSVVGSGNTIYF. For the CDR3, the DNA is TGTGCCAGCAGCGTAGTGGGCTCTGGAAACACCATATATTTT. Full variable domain (outside the CDR3, taken from reference TRBV9 and TRBJ1-3): DSGVTQTPKHLITATGQRVTLRCSPRSGDLSVYWYQQSLDQGLQFLIQYYNGEERAKGNILERFSAQQFPDLHSELNLSSLELGDSALYFCASSVVGSGNTIYFGEGSWLTVV.

This clonotype showed up many times. The V gene is TRBV4-3, the J gene TRBJ2-1, with 12 nucleotides matching TRBD2. V shed 0 bases, J shed 9 bases, and the junction held 9 bases outside the gene matches. The CDR3 is 17 amino acids. From germline, CDR1 is LGHNA and CDR2 YSLEER. The CDR3 is CASSQDHLAGGQVEQFF. As DNA, the CDR3 is TGCGCCAGCAGCCAAGATCACCTAGCGGGGGGGCAGGTTGAGCAGTTCTTC.

This clonotype turned up a few times. The V call is TRBV7-9, the J call TRBJ2-1; TRBD2 matches at 10 bases. Germline values: CDR1 SEHNR, CDR2 FQNEAQ (reference sequence). The CDR3 covers 16 residues. The V and J ends lost 5 bases and 6 bases, in that order; junction bases with no gene match: 10. The CDR3 nucleotides read TGTGCCAGCAGCCCGCTAGCGGGGGCCTCAGGCAATGAGCAGTTCTTC. It specifies CASSPLAGASGNEQFF.

This clonotype came up many times. The CDR3 spells CASSPGTEANYGYTF. The CDR3 coding sequence is TGTGCCAGCTCACCCGGGACAGAAGCTAACTATGGCTACACCTTC. This chain uses TRBV18 with TRBJ1-2; 7 bases are shared with TRBD1. Per germline, CDR1 KGHSH and CDR2 LQKENI. The CDR3 runs 15 residues. V shed 3 bases, J shed 0 bases, and the junction held 4 bases outside the gene matches.

The chain combines TRBV11-1 with TRBJ2-1; D is unresolved. This CDR3 has 13 residues. Trimming removed 2 bases from V and 1 base from J, with 3 bases in between. Germline CDR1 and CDR2: SGHAT and FQDESV (reference sequence). CDR3 amino acids: CASSLHSYNEQFF. The CDR3 DNA follows: TGTGCCAGCAGCTTACATTCCTACAATGAGCAGTTCTTC. Using reference TRBV11-1 and TRBJ2-1 for the parts outside the CDR3, the full variable domain is EAEVAQSPRYKITEKSQAVAFWCDPISGHATLYWYRQILGQGPELLVQFQDESVVDDSQLPKDRFSAERLKGVDSTLKIQPAELGDSAMYLCASSLHSYNEQFFGPGTRLTVL.

In its sample, this clonotype was seen many times. V usage is TRBV3-1 and J usage is TRBJ1-2; D remains ambiguous. Trimming cost V 1 base and J 8 bases, with 8 bases left between them. The CDR3 totals 12 residues. CDR1 LGHDT and CDR2 YNNKEL come from the germline V gene (reference sequence). CDR3 nucleotide sequence: TGTGCCAGCAGCCAAGGAAGGGCCGGCTACACCTTC. It translates to CASSQGRAGYTF.

The table lists this clonotype with many counts. The chain recombines TRBV18 with TRBJ1-1; tentatively, D is TRBD1 (6 bases). Per germline, CDR1 KGHSH and CDR2 LQKENI. The CDR3 totals 15 residues. The V gene lost 4 bases and the J gene lost 1 base, with 13 bases spanning the gap. The CDR3 reads CASSRVGGENTEAFF. In DNA form, the CDR3 reads TGTGCCAGCTCACGCGTAGGGGGTGAGAACACTGAAGCTTTCTTT.

This sequence joins TRBV7-2 and TRBJ2-1; TRBD2 agrees at 9 bases. Germline lookup yields CDR1 SGHTA and CDR2 FQGNSA. The ends lost 3 bases at V and 13 bases at J; junction bases unmatched: 13. The CDR3 sequence is 15 residues long. The CDR3 protein is CASSFTLAGGYGQFF. CDR3 DNA: TGTGCCAGCAGCTTTACGTTGGCGGGAGGGTATGGCCAGTTCTTC.

The rearrangement uses TRBV28 and TRBJ2-3; D perhaps matches TRBD2 (5 bases). Trimming left V 9 bases short and J 0 bases short, with 13 bases between. There are 14 residues in the CDR3. Per the germline V gene, CDR1 is MDHEN and CDR2 is SYDVKM. CDR3 protein: CASLPGSSTDTQYF. CDR3 coding DNA: TGTGCCAGTTTACCGGGAAGTAGCACAGATACGCAGTATTTT.

The chain employs TRBV2 and TRBJ2-3, with D possibly being TRBD2 (6 bases). This CDR3 has 13 amino acids. The germline V gene has CDR1 SNHLY and CDR2 FYNNEI. The ends were cut back, 5 bases at V and 6 bases at J, with 12 bases in the middle. CDR3 residues: CASSTTGVDTQYF. CDR3 nucleotides: TGTGCCAGCAGTACCACGGGAGTCGATACGCAGTATTTT.

The V and J genes are TRBV10-1 and TRBJ2-1, with 7 bases that match TRBD2. The germline CDR1 and CDR2 sequences are WNHNN and SYGVQD (reference sequence). After removal of 1 base from V and 7 bases from J, the junction contained 4 bases not matched to a gene. CDR3 length: 14 residues. Here the CDR3 reads CASSEYAGENEQFF. The CDR3 DNA sequence: TGCGCCAGCAGTGAGTATGCGGGAGAAAATGAGCAGTTCTTC.

In its sample, this clonotype was seen many times. This chain connects TRBV24-1 to TRBJ2-2; D call uncertain. The CDR3 totals 14 residues. Per the germline V gene, CDR1 is KGHDR and CDR2 is SFDVKD. Trimming pared 3 bases from V and 1 base from J, leaving 5 bases between. CDR3 loop: CATSDLKNTGELFF. The CDR3 bases are TGTGCCACCAGTGATCTAAAGAACACCGGGGAGCTGTTTTTT.

This clonotype has a count of ten or more. The rearrangement links TRBV20-1 to TRBJ2-1; 9 bases align to TRBD2. Germline CDR1 reads DFQATT; CDR2 reads SNEGSKA (reference sequence). V lost 5 bases and J lost 5; bases outside the gene matches: 10. The CDR3 is 15 amino acids. The CDR3 DNA is TGCAGTGCTGAGAGCGGGAGGCGCCTAGACAATGAGCAGTTCTTC. Translation: CSAESGRRLDNEQFF.

As for this clonotype: A much more abundant neighbour one base away suggests this may be a read error. The rearrangement uses TRBV6-5 and TRBJ2-2; 8 positions agree with TRBD1. The V segment lost 6 bases and the J segment 9 bases; nucleotides outside the gene matches: 18. The CDR3 is 17 amino acids. From germline, CDR1 is MNHEY and CDR2 SVGAGI. The CDR3: CASSSRQMTGETRELFF. The CDR3 DNA is TGTGCCAGCAGCTCAAGACAAATGACAGGGGAAACCAGGGAGCTGTTTTTT.

In this sample, this clonotype turned up many times. The V gene is TRBV10-3, the J gene TRBJ1-1, with D hard to call. The CDR3 has 15 amino acids. Trimming removed 3 bases at V and 1 base at J, with 12 bases between. Germline V gene data show CDR1 as ENHRY and CDR2 as SYGVKD. The CDR3 reads CAISETGQPNTEAFF. The CDR3 DNA reads as TGTGCCATCAGTGAAACGGGTCAGCCGAACACTGAAGCTTTCTTT.

Ten or more counts support this clonotype. The V and J genes are TRBV24-1 and TRBJ2-7, with 11 positions matching TRBD1. Germline V gene data show CDR1 as KGHDR and CDR2 as SFDVKD. The CDR3 extends over 15 amino acids. The J segment lost 3 bases and the V segment lost 3 bases, leaving 3 bases of the junction unmatched. The CDR3 DNA reads as TGTGCCACCAGTGATCCTGGGACAGGGGGCTACGAGCAGTACTTC. It codes for CATSDPGTGGYEQYF.

This clonotype has ten or more counts. This sequence joins TRBV20-1 and TRBJ1-4; D perhaps matches TRBD1 (6 bases). CDR3 length: 14 residues. The germline CDR1 and CDR2 sequences are DFQATT and SNEGSKA (reference sequence). V lost 3 bases, J lost 5 bases, and 13 bases lay in between. As DNA, the CDR3 is TGCAGTGCTAGGGACACAGGGAGGAATGAAAAACTGTTTTTT. It specifies CSARDTGRNEKLFF.

This clonotype was picked up many times. The rearrangement uses TRBV7-9 and TRBJ1-4; TRBD1 is a possible D gene (5 bases). The CDR3 consists of 15 residues. Deletions cut 4 bases from V and 2 bases from J, with 11 bases between. The germline V gene has CDR1 SEHNR and CDR2 FQNEAQ (reference sequence). The CDR3 DNA follows: TGTGCCAGCAGCTGGGACCCACGGACTAATGAAAAACTGTTTTTT. It yields the protein CASSWDPRTNEKLFF.

As to this clonotype: A much larger clonotype is one base distant, so this may be a read error. The chain employs TRBV6-2 or TRBV6-3 and TRBJ1-5; D possibly corresponds to TRBD1 (5 bases). This CDR3 comprises 14 residues. The germline CDR1 and CDR2 sequences are MNHEY and SVGEGT. Trimming took 5 bases from V and 7 from J, leaving 15 bases between them. The CDR3 DNA sequence: TGTGCCAGCAGTCCACCATCCAGGGTCCAGCCCCAGCATTTT. Encoded protein: CASSPPSRVQPQHF.

This clonotype was detected only a few times. V usage is TRBV14 and J usage is TRBJ2-3; D is undetermined. Germline V gene data show CDR1 as SGHDN and CDR2 as FVKESK. The CDR3 contains 11 residues. Trimming cost V 3 bases and J 4 bases, with 2 bases left between them. The CDR3 protein is CASSHSDTQYF. The CDR3 DNA reads TGTGCCAGCAGCCACTCAGATACGCAGTATTTT.

This clonotype was counted a few times. The chain uses TRBV20-1 and TRBJ2-1, with TRBD2 matching 7 bases. V lost 3 bases and J lost 7; bases outside the gene matches: 9. This CDR3 is 14 amino acids long. Germline V gives CDR1 DFQATT, CDR2 SNEGSKA (reference sequence). CDR3 in amino acids: CSASGGSPGNEQFF. Written as DNA, the CDR3 is TGCAGTGCTAGCGGGGGGTCCCCGGGGAATGAGCAGTTCTTC.

This clonotype was observed at least ten times. The chain is built from TRBV27 and TRBJ2-1, with D perhaps matching TRBD2 (7 bases). This CDR3 has 16 residues. In germline, CDR1 is MNHEY, CDR2 SMNVEV (reference sequence). V was trimmed by 5 bases and J by 4 bases, leaving 18 bases between them. As DNA, the CDR3 is TGTGCCAGCAGTAGGAAAGGGCGGGGGCCTTACAATGAGCAGTTCTTC. As protein: CASSRKGRGPYNEQFF.

This clonotype occurred many times. This CDR3 reads CASSPRASSYNEQFF. Written as DNA, the CDR3 is TGTGCCAGCAGCCCACGGGCGAGCTCCTACAATGAGCAGTTCTTC. V and J are TRBV7-2 and TRBJ2-1, with D unresolved. Germline-derived CDR1 and CDR2 are SGHTA and FQGNSA. Between the trimmed V and J ends, which lost 5 bases and 0 bases, there was a span of 11 bases. The CDR3 has 15 residues.

The chain has TRBV11-2 and TRBJ2-3; D is ambiguous. V was trimmed by 3 bases and J by 6 bases, leaving 10 bases between them. The CDR3 spans 13 residues. Germline CDR1 reads SGHAT; CDR2 reads FQNNGV. For the CDR3, the DNA is TGTGCCAGCAGCTTTCACACTGGGGATACGCAGTATTTT. Translated, it gives CASSFHTGDTQYF.

This clonotype has more than one count but fewer than ten. The chain combines TRBV27 with TRBJ1-4; D gene unclear. Germline values: CDR1 MNHEY, CDR2 SMNVEV (reference sequence). The length of the CDR3 is 14 residues. V dropped 6 bases and J dropped 8 bases, with 16 bases sitting between them. The CDR3 is CASSLTGLREKLFF. The CDR3 DNA sequence: TGTGCCAGCAGCCTGACTGGTCTCCGGGAAAAACTGTTTTTT. Looking up the rest from reference TRBV27 and TRBJ1-4 gives the full variable domain: EAQVTQNPRYLITVTGKKLTVTCSQNMNHEYMSWYRQDPGLGLRQIYYSMNVEVTDKGDVPEGYKVSRKEKRNFPLILESPSPNQTSLYFCASSLTGLREKLFFGSGTQLSVL.

This clonotype was seen many times. The CDR3 DNA follows: TGCGCCAGCAGCCAAGACGGGGACAGGGGGGATGAGCAGTTCTTC. It specifies CASSQDGDRGDEQFF. The V gene is TRBV4-3, the J gene TRBJ2-1, with 11 positions matching TRBD1. CDR3 length: 15 amino acids. Germline values: CDR1 LGHNA, CDR2 YSLEER. Losses at the gene ends were 0 bases for V and 8 bases for J; bases not matched to a gene: 3.

In this sample, this clonotype turned up many times. The chain links TRBV5-4 to TRBJ2-5, with 8 bases that match TRBD2. V was pared by 1 base and J by 3 bases, with 2 bases of the junction left unmatched. The CDR3 runs to 14 residues. Germline CDR1 and CDR2: SGHNT and YYREEE (reference sequence). DNA for the CDR3: TGTGCCAGCAGCTTGACAGCGGGGGAAGAGACCCAGTACTTC. It codes for CASSLTAGEETQYF.

This clonotype was seen repeatedly, ten times or more. The chain is built from TRBV7-2 and TRBJ1-1; D not resolved. Trimming removed 0 bases from V and 4 bases from J, with 15 bases in between. The V gene's germline CDR1 is SGHTA and CDR2 FQGNSA. This CDR3 has 16 amino acids. This CDR3 reads CASSLALGFGSTEAFF. CDR3 nucleotide sequence: TGTGCCAGCAGCTTAGCGCTGGGGTTCGGGTCCACTGAAGCTTTCTTT.